This is a list of T cell receptor beta chains from one sample in a study of T cell responses to AZD1222 COVID-19 vaccine. Sequencing used immunoSEQ multiplex PCR; TCRdb keeps in-frame clones, though not all of them. Of over 150,000 clones listed, about nine tenths are singletons. Here the sequenced sample was peripheral blood, taken on day 0 of AZD1222 vaccination. The receptor set was obtained from an adult in good health. Each CDR3 is given with its conserved first and last residue. The order of the fields is J gene, V gene, D gene, clone size, CDR3 DNA, CDR3 protein. A D gene is named only where the DNA matches it firmly. Only some rows state a clone size, as once, few, many or a class for expanded clones.

TRBJ1-2,TRBV6-1,.,.,TGTGCCAGCAGTGAAAATGGGTGGTCCCTTTCCTATGGCTACACCTTC,CASSENGWSLSYGYTF
TRBJ2-7,TRBV6-5,.,.,TGTGCCAGTAGGGACGGACGCTCCTACGAGCAGTACTTC,CASRDGRSYEQYF
TRBJ2-1,TRBV2,TRBD2,.,TGTGCCAGCACTTTAATGGCGGGGGGGCTTGGTGAGCAGTTCTTC,CASTLMAGGLGEQFF
TRBJ2-3,TRBV7-2,TRBD1,.,TGTGCCAGCAGCTCCCGGACAGGGGTGGGAGATACGCAGTATTTT,CASSSRTGVGDTQYF
TRBJ2-7,TRBV6-5,TRBD1,.,TGTGCCAGCAGCACATCCGGGACAGGCGCCTACGAGCAGTACTTC,CASSTSGTGAYEQYF
TRBJ2-3,TRBV10-3,TRBD2,.,TGTGCCATCAGTGAGGGACTAGCGGGGCTTACTAGCACAGATACGCAGTATTTT,CAISEGLAGLTSTDTQYF
TRBJ1-2,TRBV5-4,TRBD1,.,TGTGCCAGCAGCTGGGGGGGACAGACTAACAACTATGGCTACACCTTC,CASSWGGQTNNYGYTF
TRBJ2-2,TRBV4-2,TRBD2,.,TGTGCCAGCAGCCAACAAAGCGGGGGGCAGGCCGGGGAGCTGTTTTTT,CASSQQSGGQAGELFF
TRBJ2-3,TRBV27,.,.,TGTGCCAGCAGTTTACTCCAAACAGATACGCAGTATTTT,CASSLLQTDTQYF
TRBJ2-7,TRBV15,.,.,TGTGCCACCAGCAGGGACAGCTCCTACGAGCAGTACTTC,CATSRDSSYEQYF
TRBJ2-3,TRBV7-9,.,.,TGTGCCAGCAGCGAGAGCCGGCCGGATACGCAGTATTTT,CASSESRPDTQYF
TRBJ1-4,TRBV4-2,.,.,TGTGCCAGCAGCCCTCGCCAGGGTGGTGAAAAACTGTTTTTT,CASSPRQGGEKLFF
TRBJ2-7,TRBV5-1,.,.,TGCGCCAGCAGCTTGGGTTCAGGGCCCCCCAACTACGAGCAGTACTTC,CASSLGSGPPNYEQYF
TRBJ1-1,TRBV27,TRBD1,once,TGTGCCAGCAGTTTAGGGGACAGGGTCGCTGAAGCTTTCTTT,CASSLGDRVAEAFF
TRBJ1-1,TRBV4-2,TRBD1,.,TGTGCCAGCAGCCGCGACAGGGGGCCTGAAGCTTTCTTT,CASSRDRGPEAFF
TRBJ1-2,TRBV5-1,.,.,TGCGCCAGCAGCCGGAACGGCGGGACGGGCTATGGCTACACCTTC,CASSRNGGTGYGYTF
TRBJ1-5,TRBV7-2,.,.,TGTGCCAGCAGCTTAGATAGCACAGTCAATCAGCCCCAGCATTTT,CASSLDSTVNQPQHF
TRBJ1-6,TRBV9,TRBD1,.,TGTGCCAGCAGCGTAGAGGGGCAGGGGGCTAATTCACCCCTCCACTTT,CASSVEGQGANSPLHF
TRBJ1-2,TRBV18,TRBD1,.,TGTGCCAGCTCACCGGGTCAGGCACAGGGGCATGGCTACACCTTC,CASSPGQAQGHGYTF
TRBJ2-7,TRBV7-9,TRBD2,.,TGTGCCAGCAGCTTTCCGCGGGGGGGATCCTACGAGCAGTACTTC,CASSFPRGGSYEQYF
TRBJ2-3,TRBV14,.,.,TGTGCCAGCAACCAGGGGGGAGCAGATACGCAGTATTTT,CASNQGGADTQYF
TRBJ1-4,TRBV18,.,.,TGTGCCAGCTCAAGTGAAGAAAAACTGTTTTTT,CASSSEEKLFF
TRBJ1-2,TRBV14,.,.,TGTGCCAGCAGCCCAGGAGTTGTCTACACCTTC,CASSPGVVYTF
TRBJ2-1,TRBV19,TRBD2,.,TGTGCCAGTAGTGTCTTGAGCGGGGCCTCCTACAATGAGCAGTTCTTC,CASSVLSGASYNEQFF
TRBJ2-7,TRBV7-9,TRBD2,.,TGTGCCAGCGGACTAGCGGGGACCTACTCCTACGAGCAGTACTTC,CASGLAGTYSYEQYF
TRBJ1-6,TRBV9,TRBD1,.,TGTGCCAGCAGCCCCATGACAGGGTTAAATTCACCCCTCCACTTT,CASSPMTGLNSPLHF
TRBJ2-7,TRBV6-5,.,once,TGTGCCAGCACCCCTGGAGGCCCCGAGCAGTACTTC,CASTPGGPEQYF
TRBJ1-1,TRBV4-3,.,few,TGCGCCAGCAGCCAAGATTATGGGACCCCATGGGGAGCTTTCTTT,CASSQDYGTPWGAFF
TRBJ2-3,TRBV19,TRBD2,.,TGTGCCATCCTGACTAGCGGGGTCAATTATACGCAGTATTTT,CAILTSGVNYTQYF
TRBJ1-5,TRBV6-5,.,few,.,CASSTSLQPQHF
TRBJ1-2,TRBV9,TRBD1,.,TGTGCCAGCAGCGTAGTGACAGGGGTAAACTATGGCTACACCTTC,CASSVVTGVNYGYTF
TRBJ2-2,TRBV21-1,.,.,TGTGCCAGCAGCAAAGAAAGGAGGCGTGGGACAGGGGGCCTTCGTGGCACCGGGGAGCTGTTTTTT,CASSKERRRGTGGLRGTGELFF
TRBJ1-5,TRBV7-2,.,.,TGTGCCAGCAGCTTAGGAGCAGGGGCCGAGCAGCCCCAGCATTTT,CASSLGAGAEQPQHF
TRBJ1-4,TRBV28,.,.,TGTGCCAGCAGACCACCGATTGGGTACGAAAAACTGTTTTTT,CASRPPIGYEKLFF
TRBJ1-1,TRBV7-9,TRBD1,.,TGTGCCAGCAGCTTAGCGGGAAATGCAGGGGGCAACACTGAAGCTTTCTTT,CASSLAGNAGGNTEAFF